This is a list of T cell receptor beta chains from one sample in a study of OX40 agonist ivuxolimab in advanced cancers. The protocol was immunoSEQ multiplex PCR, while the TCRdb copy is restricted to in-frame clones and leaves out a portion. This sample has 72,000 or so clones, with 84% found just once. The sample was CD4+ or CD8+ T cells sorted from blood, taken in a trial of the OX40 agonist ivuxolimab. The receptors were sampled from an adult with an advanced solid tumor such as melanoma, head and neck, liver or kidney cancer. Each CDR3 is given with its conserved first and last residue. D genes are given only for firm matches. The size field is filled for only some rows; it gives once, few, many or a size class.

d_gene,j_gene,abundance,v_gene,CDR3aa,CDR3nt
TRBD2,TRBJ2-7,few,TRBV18,CASSPGLAQEQYF,TGTGCCAGCTCACCGGGACTAGCCCAAGAGCAGTACTTC
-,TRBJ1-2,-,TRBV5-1,CASSDRDYGYTF,TGCGCCAGCAGCGACCGCGACTATGGCTACACCTTC
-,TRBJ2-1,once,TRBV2,CASSERQGRDNEQFF,TGTGCCAGCAGTGAACGGCAGGGTAGAGACAATGAGCAGTTCTTC
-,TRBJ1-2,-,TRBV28,CASSLEHSYGYTF,TGTGCCAGCAGTTTAGAACACAGCTATGGCTACACCTTC
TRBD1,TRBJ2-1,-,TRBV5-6,CASSRARTGTYNEQFF,TGTGCCAGCAGCCGGGCGCGGACAGGTACCTACAATGAGCAGTTCTTC
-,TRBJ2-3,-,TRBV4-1,CASSPQGYSTDTQYF,TGCGCCAGCAGCCCCCAGGGGTATAGCACAGATACGCAGTATTTT
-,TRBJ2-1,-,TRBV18,CASSPEGEQFF,TGTGCCAGCTCACCAGAGGGGGAGCAGTTCTTC
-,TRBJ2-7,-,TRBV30,CAWSVPGIEQYF,TGTGCCTGGAGTGTACCAGGGATCGAGCAGTACTTC
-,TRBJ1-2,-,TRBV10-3,CAIRVGDDYGYTF,TGTGCCATCAGAGTAGGGGACGACTATGGCTACACCTTC
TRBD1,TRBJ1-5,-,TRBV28,CASSLLQGGDQPQHF,TGTGCCAGCAGTTTATTGCAGGGGGGCGATCAGCCCCAGCATTTT
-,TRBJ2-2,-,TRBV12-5,CASGLVVGPNTGELFF,TGTGCTAGTGGTTTGGTTGTGGGGCCCAACACCGGGGAGCTGTTTTTT
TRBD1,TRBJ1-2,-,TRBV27,CASREQGARLHGYTF,TGTGCCAGCAGAGAACAGGGGGCGCGTCTCCATGGCTACACCTTC
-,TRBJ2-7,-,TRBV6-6,CASSKSEQYF,TGTGCCAGCAGCAAGAGCGAGCAGTACTTC
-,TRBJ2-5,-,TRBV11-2,CASSITTIQETQYF,TGTGCCAGCAGCATAACTACTATCCAAGAGACCCAGTACTTC
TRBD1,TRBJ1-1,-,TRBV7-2,CASSNRDSRSAFF,TGTGCCAGCAGCAACCGGGACAGTCGGTCGGCTTTCTTT
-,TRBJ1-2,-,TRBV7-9,CASSLDYRESDGYTF,TGTGCCAGCAGCTTAGATTACAGGGAAAGTGATGGCTACACCTTC
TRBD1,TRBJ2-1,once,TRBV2,CASSETGISYNEQFF,TGTGCCAGCAGTGAGACAGGGATTTCCTACAATGAGCAGTTCTTC
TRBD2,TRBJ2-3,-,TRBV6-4,CASSLGLASTDTQYF,TGTGCCAGCAGTTTGGGACTAGCGAGCACAGATACGCAGTATTTT
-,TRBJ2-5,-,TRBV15,CATSRGPGGKETQYF,TGTGCCACCAGCAGGGGTCCAGGGGGGAAGGAGACCCAGTACTTC
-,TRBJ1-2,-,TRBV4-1,CASSQEGTIRINGYTF,TGCGCCAGCAGCCAAGAGGGGACAATTCGAATAAATGGCTACACCTTC
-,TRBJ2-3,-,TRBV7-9,CAGSLDQLGDTQYF,TGTGCCGGCAGCTTAGATCAGTTAGGAGATACGCAGTATTTT
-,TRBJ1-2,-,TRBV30,CAWRSPVTGYTF,TGTGCCTGGAGGAGCCCCGTTACTGGCTACACCTTC
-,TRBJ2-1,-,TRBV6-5,CASSWRGSYNEQFF,TGTGCCAGCAGTTGGCGGGGCTCCTACAATGAGCAGTTCTTC
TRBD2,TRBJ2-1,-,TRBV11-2,CASSLDRGVNEQFF,TGTGCCAGCAGCTTAGATCGGGGGGTCAATGAGCAGTTCTTC
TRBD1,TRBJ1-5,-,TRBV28,CASSPRGTGHQPQHF,TGTGCCAGCAGTCCTCGTGGGACAGGGCATCAGCCCCAGCATTTT
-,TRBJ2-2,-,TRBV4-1,CASSPWWVTGELFF,TGCGCCAGCAGCCCCTGGTGGGTCACCGGGGAGCTGTTTTTT
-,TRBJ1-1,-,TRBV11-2,CASSFEGNTEAFF,TGTGCCAGCAGCTTTGAGGGAAACACTGAAGCTTTCTTT
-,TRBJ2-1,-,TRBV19,CASSTIQGNEQFF,TGTGCCAGTAGTACTATACAGGGCAATGAGCAGTTCTTC
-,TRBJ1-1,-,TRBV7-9,CASSPTGQGTEAFF,TGTGCCAGCAGCCCGACAGGTCAGGGCACTGAAGCTTTCTTT
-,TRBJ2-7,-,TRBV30,CAWTQGNYEQYF,TGTGCCTGGACCCAAGGCAACTACGAGCAGTACTTC
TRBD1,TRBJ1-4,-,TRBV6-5,CASRWTGATNEKLFF,TGTGCCAGCAGGTGGACAGGGGCAACTAATGAAAAACTGTTTTTT
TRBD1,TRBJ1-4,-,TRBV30,CAWSVKGAANEKLFF,TGTGCCTGGAGTGTCAAGGGGGCTGCTAATGAAAAACTGTTTTTT
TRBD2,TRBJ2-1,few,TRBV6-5,CASRSGSGYNEQFF,TGTGCCAGCAGGAGCGGGAGTGGCTACAATGAGCAGTTCTTC
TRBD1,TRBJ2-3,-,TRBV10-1,CASSTGTGVGTDTQYF,TGCGCCAGCAGTACCGGGACAGGGGTAGGGACAGATACGCAGTATTTT
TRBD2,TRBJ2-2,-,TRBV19,CASNERGSTGELFF,TGTGCCAGTAACGAGCGGGGGTCCACCGGGGAGCTGTTTTTT
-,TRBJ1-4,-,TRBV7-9,CASSLTMDGKLFF,TGTGCCAGCAGCTTAACTATGGATGGAAAACTGTTTTTT
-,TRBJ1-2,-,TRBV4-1,CASSRYRDTSNYGYTF,TGCGCCAGCAGCCGATACCGGGACACTTCTAACTATGGCTACACCTTC
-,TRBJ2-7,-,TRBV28,CASRKTHGSYEQYF,TGTGCCAGCAGGAAAACGCACGGCTCCTACGAGCAGTACTTC
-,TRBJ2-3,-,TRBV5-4,CASSFPGSTDTQYF,TGTGCCAGCAGCTTCCCGGGAAGCACAGATACGCAGTATTTT
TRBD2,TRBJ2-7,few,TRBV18,CASSPLPGLAGVRGEQYF,TGTGCCAGCTCACCCCTCCCGGGACTAGCGGGAGTGCGTGGGGAGCAGTACTTC
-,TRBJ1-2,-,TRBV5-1,CASSLGSYTTSYGYTF,TGCGCCAGCAGCTTGGGGTCCTACACAACGTCCTATGGCTACACCTTC
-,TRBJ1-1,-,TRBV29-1,CSAETGLGGRNTEAFF,TGCAGCGCCGAAACGGGGCTGGGGGGTCGGAACACTGAAGCTTTCTTT
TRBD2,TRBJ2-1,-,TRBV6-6,CASTLAGGAHNEQFF,TGTGCCAGCACCCTGGCGGGGGGGGCCCACAATGAGCAGTTCTTC
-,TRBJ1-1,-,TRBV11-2,CASRRTTASTEAFF,TGTGCCAGCAGACGTACTACCGCTAGCACTGAAGCTTTCTTT
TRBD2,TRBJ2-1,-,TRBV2,CASRRLAGQYSEQFF,TGTGCCAGCAGGAGACTAGCGGGGCAGTACAGTGAGCAGTTCTTC
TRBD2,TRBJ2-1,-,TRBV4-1,CASSQPGLAAAYNEQFF,TGCGCCAGCAGCCAACCGGGACTAGCGGCAGCTTACAATGAGCAGTTCTTC
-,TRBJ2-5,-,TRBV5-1,CASSFSLVGQGQETQYF,TGCGCCAGCAGCTTTAGCTTAGTCGGGCAGGGCCAAGAGACCCAGTACTTC
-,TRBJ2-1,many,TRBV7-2,CASSLVRGPYNEQFF,TGTGCCAGCAGCTTAGTGCGGGGCCCCTACAATGAGCAGTTCTTC
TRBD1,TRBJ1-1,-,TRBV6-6,CASTGGVFPEAFF,TGTGCCAGCACAGGGGGCGTATTTCCTGAAGCTTTCTTT
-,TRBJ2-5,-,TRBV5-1,CASSSTGLGETQYF,TGCGCCAGCAGCTCGACAGGATTAGGAGAGACCCAGTACTTC
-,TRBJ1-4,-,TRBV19,CASIGVFGEKLFF,TGTGCCAGTATTGGGGTATTCGGTGAAAAACTGTTTTTT
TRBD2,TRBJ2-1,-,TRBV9,CASSPRLAGDAEQFF,TGTGCCAGCAGCCCACGACTAGCGGGAGATGCGGAGCAGTTCTTC